The rows below give T cell receptor beta chains drawn from one sample of a study of metastatic and nonmetastatic thyroid tumors. TCRdb recomputed clones from the PCR reads via MiXCR. The sample comprises approximately 23,000 clones, roughly 23% of which are singletons, and about two thirds rests with the top ten. The sample comprised blood. The receptors were sampled from a male donor with papillary thyroid cancer or a benign thyroid nodule (not recorded which). Some clones in this sample may be carry-over from other donors' samples. The CDR3 runs from the conserved cysteine through the conserved F or W. The D gene is left open where the match is weak. Rows give clone size only sometimes, using once, few, many, or a class for an expanded clone.

j_call d_call v_call clone_size cdr3_aa cdr3_nt
TRBJ2-7 TRBD2 TRBV6-1 few CASVGTSGYEQYF TGTGCCAGCGTGGGGACTAGCGGCTACGAGCAGTACTTC
TRBJ1-2 - TRBV3-1 many CASSQVGAQGADGYTF TGTGCCAGCAGCCAAGTAGGAGCACAGGGAGCCGATGGCTACACCTTC
TRBJ1-2 TRBD1 TRBV15 many CATTRDSVYGYTF TGTGCCACCACCCGGGACAGCGTTTATGGCTACACCTTC
TRBJ1-1 TRBD1 TRBV19 many CASSISRTGALNTEAFF TGTGCCAGTAGTATCTCTAGGACAGGGGCCTTGAACACTGAAGCTTTCTTT
TRBJ2-5 - TRBV6-6 - CASSYRGVGETQYF TGTGCCAGCAGTTACCGTGGGGTGGGGGAGACCCAGTACTTC
TRBJ2-7 - TRBV29-1 - CSAEGEASYEQYF TGCAGCGCCGAAGGGGAAGCTTCCTACGAGCAGTACTTC
TRBJ1-3 - TRBV12-3/TRBV12-4 few CASSPFLQLGNTIYF TGTGCCAGCAGTCCCTTTCTCCAGCTCGGAAACACCATATATTTT
TRBJ2-7 TRBD1 TRBV6-1 - CASSRDRGNHEQYF TGTGCCAGCAGTCGGGACAGGGGGAACCACGAGCAGTACTTC
TRBJ2-1 - TRBV11-1 many CASSYQLLAYNEQFF TGTGCCAGCAGCTACCAGCTTCTCGCCTACAATGAGCAGTTCTTC
TRBJ1-1 TRBD1 TRBV20-1 - CSADNRGRNTEAFF TGCAGTGCGGACAACAGGGGGCGCAACACTGAAGCTTTCTTT
TRBJ1-2 - TRBV7-2 many CASSLEAGTQIYTF TGTGCCAGCAGCTTAGAGGCGGGTACCCAGATCTACACCTTC
TRBJ1-3 - TRBV7-9 - CASSLADRTPGTIYF TGTGCCAGCAGCTTAGCGGACCGAACTCCGGGGACCATATATTTT
TRBJ2-7 TRBD1 TRBV6-5 - CASSYSSGTGGYEQYF TGTGCCAGCAGTTACTCGTCCGGGACAGGCGGCTACGAGCAGTACTTC
TRBJ2-3 TRBD2 TRBV20-1 - CSAPTGTSGRSTDTQYF TGCAGTGCCCCGACCGGGACTAGCGGGAGAAGCACAGATACGCAGTATTTT
TRBJ2-7 - TRBV12-3/TRBV12-4 many CASTFGRGASDEQYF TGTGCCAGCACTTTTGGTCGGGGCGCTTCCGACGAGCAGTACTTC
TRBJ2-1 TRBD2 TRBV5-1 once CASSPGAWGLDPNEQFF TGCGCCAGCAGCCCAGGGGCTTGGGGACTAGACCCAAATGAGCAGTTCTTC
TRBJ2-7 - TRBV6-2/TRBV6-3 - CASNYDVLGGYEQYF TGTGCCAGCAACTACGATGTATTAGGGGGCTACGAGCAGTACTTC
TRBJ2-5 - TRBV5-1 many CASSLGTEETQYF TGCGCCAGCAGCTTGGGGACCGAAGAGACCCAGTACTTC
TRBJ1-5 - TRBV2 - CASSESGKGVNQPQHF TGTGCCAGCAGTGAATCGGGCAAAGGGGTCAATCAGCCCCAGCATTTT
TRBJ1-1 - TRBV28 - CASSRPATGHTEAFF TGTGCCAGCAGTCGCCCCGCGACAGGCCACACTGAAGCTTTCTTT
TRBJ2-2 - TRBV6-1 many CASSRDLVTGELFF TGTGCCAGCAGTAGGGACTTAGTCACCGGGGAGCTGTTTTTT
TRBJ1-2 - TRBV28 many CASSPDLNYGYTF TGTGCCAGCAGCCCCGACCTAAACTATGGCTACACCTTC
TRBJ2-2 TRBD1 TRBV20-1 - CSAKWDRDTGELFF TGCAGTGCCAAGTGGGACAGGGACACCGGGGAGCTGTTTTTT
TRBJ2-7 TRBD1 TRBV15 - CATSREGTGDEQYF TGTGCCACCAGCAGAGAAGGGACAGGGGACGAGCAGTACTTC
TRBJ1-2 - TRBV6-2/TRBV6-3 few CASSNDRVGGYTF TGTGCCAGCAGTAATGATAGGGTCGGTGGCTACACCTTC
TRBJ2-1 TRBD2 TRBV7-6 once CASSLELAGGTYNEQFF TGTGCCAGCAGCTTAGAACTAGCGGGAGGAACCTACAATGAGCAGTTCTTC
TRBJ1-5 - TRBV19 - CASSLRQDLPNQPQHF TGTGCCAGTAGTTTAAGACAGGACCTACCAAATCAGCCCCAGCATTTT
TRBJ2-7 - TRBV19 few CASSHGLAYEQYF TGTGCCAGTAGTCACGGATTAGCCTACGAGCAGTACTTC
TRBJ1-1 TRBD1 TRBV28 - CASRSRQGEDTEAFF TGTGCCAGCAGATCCCGACAGGGGGAGGACACTGAAGCTTTCTTT
TRBJ1-1 - TRBV20-1 - CSASGALLTNTEAFF TGCAGTGCTTCGGGGGCCCTCTTGACGAACACTGAAGCTTTCTTT
TRBJ1-1 - TRBV18 - CASSTGRNTEAFF TGTGCCAGCTCTACGGGACGGAACACTGAAGCTTTCTTT
TRBJ2-1 TRBD2 TRBV19 - CASTPPWGASGTNNEQFF TGTGCCAGTACACCGCCCTGGGGGGCTAGCGGGACCAACAATGAGCAGTTCTTC
TRBJ1-6 - TRBV20-1 many CSASEDSLISPLHF TGCAGTGCTAGCGAGGACTCACTTATTTCACCCCTCCACTTT
TRBJ2-1 TRBD2 TRBV11-2 - CASSELAASSYNEQFF TGTGCCAGCAGCGAACTAGCGGCGAGCTCCTACAATGAGCAGTTCTTC
TRBJ1-5 TRBD1 TRBV6-1 - CASRKTGGVSNQPQHF TGTGCCAGCAGGAAAACAGGGGGCGTTAGCAATCAGCCCCAGCATTTT
TRBJ1-1 - TRBV20-1 many CSARWGVGDTEAFF TGCAGTGCTAGATGGGGGGTAGGGGACACTGAAGCTTTCTTT
TRBJ2-3 - TRBV30 many CAWRVQGTDTQYF TGTGCCTGGAGGGTACAGGGCACAGATACGCAGTATTTT
TRBJ1-2 TRBD1 TRBV5-1 - CASSLEGGRGRKGYTF TGCGCCAGCAGCTTGGAAGGGGGCAGGGGGCGCAAGGGCTACACCTTC
TRBJ1-4 TRBD1 TRBV20-1 many CSARATGAQKLFF TGCAGTGCTAGAGCGACAGGGGCTCAAAAACTGTTTTTT
TRBJ1-4 TRBD1 TRBV3-1 many CASSQDSGTGGEKLFF TGTGCCAGCAGCCAAGATTCCGGGACAGGGGGTGAAAAACTGTTTTTT
TRBJ2-1 TRBD1 TRBV6-4 medium-sized CASSESPGTAHEQFF TGTGCCAGCAGTGAATCCCCCGGGACAGCCCATGAGCAGTTCTTC
TRBJ1-1 - TRBV11-2 many CASSSREFLAFF TGTGCCAGCAGCTCCAGGGAGTTCTTAGCTTTCTTT
TRBJ1-2 - TRBV28 - CASSLQHGHGYTF TGTGCCAGCAGTTTGCAGCATGGGCATGGCTACACCTTC
TRBJ2-1 TRBD2 TRBV5-1 many CASSRTSGRLTYNEQFF TGCGCCAGCAGCAGGACTAGCGGGAGGTTGACCTACAATGAGCAGTTCTTC
TRBJ1-6 - TRBV20-1 many CSAKPGGAYNSPLHF TGCAGTGCTAAACCAGGAGGTGCCTATAATTCACCCCTCCACTTT
TRBJ1-2 TRBD1 TRBV6-1 many CASSEGTGMDGYTF TGTGCCAGCAGTGAGGGGACAGGGATGGATGGCTACACCTTC
TRBJ2-7 - TRBV12-3/TRBV12-4 - CASCLRGRNYEQYF TGTGCCAGCTGTTTACGGGGACGGAACTACGAGCAGTACTTC
TRBJ2-7 TRBD1 TRBV19 few CASSVGTAYEQYF TGTGCCAGTAGTGTTGGGACAGCCTACGAGCAGTACTTC
TRBJ2-2 TRBD2 TRBV6-4 - CASTPTSGGVGELFF TGTGCCAGCACCCCGACTAGCGGGGGTGTCGGGGAGCTGTTTTTT
TRBJ2-2 TRBD1 TRBV25-1 - CASSDRGWGELFF TGTGCCAGCAGTGACAGGGGGTGGGGAGAGCTGTTTTTT
TRBJ2-7 TRBD2 TRBV12-3/TRBV12-4 - CASSLQTSGFYEQYF TGTGCCAGCAGTTTGCAGACTAGCGGCTTCTACGAGCAGTACTTC
TRBJ2-2 - TRBV6-1 many CASTVGTRGTGELFF TGTGCCAGCACCGTCGGGACTCGGGGCACCGGGGAGCTGTTTTTT
TRBJ2-1 - TRBV27 - CASSFGQPGYNEQFF TGTGCCAGCAGTTTCGGACAGCCCGGATACAATGAGCAGTTCTTC
TRBJ2-1 - TRBV19 few CASTLSRSYNEQFF TGTGCCAGTACACTCTCTCGCTCCTACAATGAGCAGTTCTTC
TRBJ1-6 - TRBV7-3 many CASSPDGAVNSPLHF TGTGCCAGCAGCCCGGACGGGGCTGTCAATTCACCCCTCCACTTT
TRBJ2-2 TRBD1 TRBV5-6 many CASSPGGTGRSGELFF TGTGCCAGCAGCCCTGGAGGGACAGGGCGTAGCGGGGAGCTGTTTTTT
TRBJ1-1 - TRBV5-1 many CASSFDIPPSGEAFF TGCGCCAGCAGCTTTGACATACCACCTTCCGGGGAAGCTTTCTTT
TRBJ2-3 - TRBV29-1 many CSVGLSSGGGITDTQYF TGCAGCGTTGGACTATCTAGCGGAGGGGGGATCACAGATACGCAGTATTTT
TRBJ2-7 TRBD2 TRBV6-5 few CASGFEGLVGEQYF TGTGCCAGCGGTTTCGAAGGACTAGTAGGCGAGCAGTACTTC